This T cell receptor (beta chain) stems from a study of brain T cells in children with intractable seizures. With regard to this clone: Its antigen is unidentified.

Per the germline V gene, CDR1 is SGHNT and CDR2 is YENEEA. The CDR3 covers 15 residues. V lost 5 bases, J lost 1 base, and 13 bases lay in between. Repertoires were generated with immunoSEQ multiplex PCR, while TCRdb's copy carries only in-frame clones and drops some. The table has roughly 110,000 clones, around 94% seen once. Regarding the study as a whole: Clones missing pre-surgery may reflect undersampling of that blood sample. Patients' HCMV serostatus was unknown; virus specificity rests on CDR3 similarity alone.

The source material was peripheral blood, sampled at surgery. The clonotype comes from a boy in the first two years of life with hemimegalencephaly and intractable seizures. J is TRBJ2-3 and V is TRBV11-3; D not resolved. The CDR3 here is CASSLRAVRTDTQYF. The CDR3, as DNA: TGTGCCAGCAGCCTCCGGGCTGTCCGCACAGATACGCAGTATTTT.